The following is a T cell receptor (beta chain) sequence with its context. Its specificity is unknown. This record comes from a study of cytomegalovirus exposure and HLA in healthy donors. Points from the study as a whole: In vitro checks showed that a few CMV-associated chains really do target CMV antigens. Accounts indicate the classifier identified cytomegalovirus status with strong specificity and sensitivity.

TCRdb keeps only in-frame clones here, not all; method: immunoSEQ multiplex PCR. The repertoire holds about 160,000 clones, with around nine tenths as singletons. Germline V gene data show CDR1 as SGDLS and CDR2 as YYNGEE. The V and J ends lost 3 bases and 0 bases respectively, with 15 bases between them. The CDR3 extends over 16 amino acids. This sequence was found in a man aged 18 to 30 in good health and CMV-seronegative. The chain combines TRBV9 with TRBJ1-1; D gene ambiguous. Sample: PBMCs. CDR3: CASSAGRVHMNTEAFF. CDR3 sequence (DNA): TGTGCCAGCAGCGCGGGAAGGGTACACATGAACACTGAAGCTTTCTTT. The full variable domain, completed using reference TRBV9 and TRBJ1-1, is DSGVTQTPKHLITATGQRVTLRCSPRSGDLSVYWYQQSLDQGLQFLIQYYNGEERAKGNILERFSAQQFPDLHSELNLSSLELGDSALYFCASSAGRVHMNTEAFFGQGTRLTVV.